Included here is one TCR beta chain sequence, with context. Its antigen is unknown. The CDR3 extends over 18 amino acids. J gave up 0 bases and V 0 bases, and 8 bases lay outside the gene matches. Germline CDR1 is MGHRA and CDR2 is YSYEKL. This entry comes from a study of T-cell memory formation after mild COVID-19. Study-wide results and caveats: The study detected some responding clones in pre-infection memory, suggesting cross-reactive memory joined. The CD4+ clones that contracted clustered mainly within CM and EM, and the CD8+ clones concentrated in EMRA. Researchers could not confirm that second-wave clones peaking on day 37 targeted SARS-CoV-2.

It was 5'RACE with constant-segment primers that produced the TCR alpha and TCR beta cDNA libraries, which carried sample barcodes and UMIs. TCRdb recomputed calls from the 5' RACE reads with MiXCR, one row per CDR3 protein. The repertoire includes fewer than 95,000 distinct CDR3 sequences, about 13% of them detected once, and about 29% sits in the top ten. Sequenced input: PBMCs or a T cell subset sorted from them (not recorded which). This clonotype was obtained from an adult woman who had mild COVID-19 (a few samples of this study predate the infection). Cell type and time point are not known. This chain links TRBV4-1 with TRBJ1-5, with TRBD1 matching 7 bases. CDR3 loop: CASSQDIVGTDSNQPQHF. The CDR3 DNA is TGCGCCAGCAGCCAAGATATCGTCGGGACAGATAGCAATCAGCCCCAGCATTTT.